These 2 T cell receptor beta chains came from one sample sequenced in a study of cytomegalovirus exposure and HLA in healthy donors. Primers: 60 Vbeta forward and 13 Jbeta reverse. Measured with immunoSEQ multiplex PCR; TCRdb has only the in-frame clones, and not every one. The table records 100,000 to 150,000 clones, roughly 75% of them present only once. Material: PBMCs. These receptor sequences come from a woman in her forties or fifties in good health and CMV-seronegative.

The chain combines TRBV5-6 with TRBJ2-1, with D maybe TRBD2 (6 bases). The germline V gene has CDR1 SGHDT and CDR2 YYEEEE. The CDR3 sequence is 14 residues long. V dropped 2 bases and J dropped 13 bases, with 19 bases sitting between them. The CDR3: CASSLDGTAFDQFF. The DNA for the CDR3 is TGTGCCAGCAGCTTAGACGGGACTGCATTTGATCAGTTCTTC. Full variable domain (missing parts from reference TRBV5-6 and TRBJ2-1): DAGVTQSPTHLIKTRGQQVTLRCSPKSGHDTVSWYQQALGQGPQFIFQYYEEEERQRGNFPDRFSGHQFPNYSSELNVNALLLGDSALYLCASSLDGTAFDQFFGPGTRLTVL.

The gene calls are TRBV6-5 and TRBJ1-6; D uncertain. Trimming shortened V by 6 bases and J by 9 bases, and 9 bases separated the two germline ends. The CDR3 loop spans 12 amino acids. In germline, CDR1 is MNHEY, CDR2 SVGAGI. The CDR3 sequence is CASRERSSPLHF. The DNA for the CDR3 is TGTGCCAGCAGGGAGAGGAGTTCACCCCTCCACTTT.